This T cell receptor (beta chain) was obtained from a study of PD-1 blockade in classical Hodgkin lymphoma. Clones were sequenced by immunoSEQ multiplex PCR, and TCRdb holds only the in-frame ones, with some missing. The top ten clones hold about 0.89% of a sample with 10,000 to 15,000 clones, about four fifths of them seen once. Study-wide results and limits: Exclusion applied to patients who initiated nivolumab less than 1 year following ASCT. Whoever responded completely had baseline diversity much like that seen in newly diagnosed patients. CD4+ TCR diversity, unlike CD8+, rose significantly by C4D1. Relapsed/refractory patients reportedly had the lowest baseline TCR diversity, below newly diagnosed patients, who were below healthy donors.

As regards this clone: Its target is unknown.

The sample's time point: cycle 4 day 1 (C4D1), after five to seven weeks of nivolumab. Relapse after autologous stem cell transplantation occurred in every patient, and brentuximab vedotin exposure varied. Using magnetic negative selection, the CD4+ T cells were separated out of thawed PBMCs. CDR3 length: 16 residues. The V gene end was trimmed by 4 bases and the J gene end by 2 bases; junction bases not matched to a gene: 10. CDR1 is SGHNT, CDR2 YYREEE, per germline (reference sequence). V is TRBV5-4 and J is TRBJ2-5; 8 bases are a match to TRBD1. Sequenced here: CD4+ T cells from blood, sampled before the fourth cycle of nivolumab. The clonotype comes from a human donor with classical Hodgkin lymphoma. The CDR3 DNA reads as TGTGCCAGCAGCCCGGGACAGGATCCAACTCAAGAGACCCAGTACTTC. Amino acids: CASSPGQDPTQETQYF.